A selection of T cell receptor beta chains follows, all from one sample in a study of T cells expressing NK-cell markers. TCRdb reprocessed the 5' RACE reads and stores each CDR3 protein as one record, lacking DNA. This listing includes roughly 390,000 distinct CDR3 sequences. Sequences were obtained from blood T cells: a sorted CD56 or NKG2C T cell subset, CD4+ or CD8+ T cells, or bulk PBMC T cells (not recorded which). The receptors stem from a man between 18 and 69 years old in good health. Each CDR3 is given with its conserved first and last residue.

>TRBJ2-3|TRBV15
CATSRDRAEPAGVSPDTQYF
>TRBJ2-5|TRBV20-1
CSAPRTSGGPRYF
>TRBJ2-5|TRBV28
CASSLTSEATQYF
>TRBJ1-2|TRBV16
CASSQMDYGYTF
>TRBJ1-2|TRBV5-1
CASSSRRTGGYYGYTF
>TRBJ1-6|TRBV20-1
CSARRVIGSPLHF
>TRBJ2-2|TRBV11-1
CASRGREHGSGTGELFF
>TRBJ2-7|TRBV10-3
CATSRGSTYEQYF
>TRBJ2-1|TRBV10-3
CAISERTEGKFF
>TRBJ2-7|TRBV7-8
CASSLRYGTASYEQYF
>TRBJ1-5|TRBV18
CASSHGQDSNQPQHF
>TRBJ2-1|TRBV20-1
CSASKDSNEQFF
>TRBJ2-2|TRBV6-4
CASSPEGRNTGELFF
>TRBJ2-7|TRBV7-9
CASAREQGAGYEQYF
>TRBJ1-3|TRBV5-1
CASSSNPGNTIYF
>TRBJ1-4|TRBV12-3/TRBV12-4
CASSAHNSEKLFF
>TRBJ1-6|TRBV27
CASSLVDSSNSPLHF
>TRBJ2-2|TRBV6-5
CASSYSPTGIGSGELFF
>TRBJ1-6|TRBV12-3/TRBV12-4
CASSLRELRNSPLHF
>TRBJ2-3|TRBV12-3/TRBV12-4
CASSVSMKADTQYF